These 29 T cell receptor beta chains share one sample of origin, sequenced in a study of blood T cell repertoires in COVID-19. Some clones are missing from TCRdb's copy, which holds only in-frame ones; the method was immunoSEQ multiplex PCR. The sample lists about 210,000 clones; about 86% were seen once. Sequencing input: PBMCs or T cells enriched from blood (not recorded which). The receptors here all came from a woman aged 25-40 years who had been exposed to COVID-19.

CDR3 bases: TGTGCCAGCAGCCCACCGCCGGGGGGCGGCAAAAACATTCAGTACTTC. Amino acids: CASSPPPGGGKNIQYF. This chain links TRBV5-4 with TRBJ2-4; TRBD2 might be the D (7 bases). There are 16 residues in the CDR3. Looked up from germline, CDR1 is SGHNT and CDR2 is YYREEE (reference sequence). Trimming removed 4 bases at V and 3 bases at J, with 17 bases between.

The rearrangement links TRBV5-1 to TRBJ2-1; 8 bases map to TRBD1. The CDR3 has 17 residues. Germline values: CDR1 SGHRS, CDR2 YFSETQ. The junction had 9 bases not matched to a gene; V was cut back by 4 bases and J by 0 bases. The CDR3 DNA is TGCGCCAGCAGCCCTCGACAGGGGAAGAGCTCCTACAATGAGCAGTTCTTC. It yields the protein CASSPRQGKSSYNEQFF. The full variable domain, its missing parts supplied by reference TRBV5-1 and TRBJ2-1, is KAGVTQTPRYLIKTRGQQVTLSCSPISGHRSVSWYQQTPGQGLQFLFEYFSETQRNKGNFPGRFSGRQFSNSRSEMNVSTLELGDSALYLCASSPRQGKSSYNEQFFGPGTRLTVL.

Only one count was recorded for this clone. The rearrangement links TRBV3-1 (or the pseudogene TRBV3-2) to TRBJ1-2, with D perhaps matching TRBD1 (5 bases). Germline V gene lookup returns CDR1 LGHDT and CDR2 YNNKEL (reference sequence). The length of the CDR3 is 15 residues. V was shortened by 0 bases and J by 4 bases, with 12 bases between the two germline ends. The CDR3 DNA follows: TGTGCCAGCAGCCAAGAGGGGGGAAGAGGCTATGGCTACACCTTC. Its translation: CASSQEGGRGYGYTF.

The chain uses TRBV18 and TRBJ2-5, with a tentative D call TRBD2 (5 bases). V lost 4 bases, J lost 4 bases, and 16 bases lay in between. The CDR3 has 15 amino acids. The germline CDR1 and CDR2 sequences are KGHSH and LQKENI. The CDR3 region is CASSLRTRRGETQYF. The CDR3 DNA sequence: TGTGCCAGCTCACTCCGGACTCGGCGAGGAGAGACCCAGTACTTC.

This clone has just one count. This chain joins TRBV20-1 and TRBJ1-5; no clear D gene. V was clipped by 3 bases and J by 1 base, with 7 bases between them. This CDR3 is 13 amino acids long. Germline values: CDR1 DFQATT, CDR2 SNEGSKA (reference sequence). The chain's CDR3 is CSASRGSNQPQHF. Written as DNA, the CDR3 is TGCAGTGCTAGTCGCGGGAGCAATCAGCCCCAGCATTTT.

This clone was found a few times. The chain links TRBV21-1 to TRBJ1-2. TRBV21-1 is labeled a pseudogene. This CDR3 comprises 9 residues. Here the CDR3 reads CASSKKGGF. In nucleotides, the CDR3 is TGTGCCAGCAGCAAAAAAGGAGGTTTC.

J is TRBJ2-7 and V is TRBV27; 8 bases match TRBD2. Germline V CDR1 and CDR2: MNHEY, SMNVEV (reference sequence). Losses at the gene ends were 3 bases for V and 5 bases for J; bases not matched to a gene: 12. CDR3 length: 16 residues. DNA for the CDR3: TGTGCCAGCAGTTTTACTAGCGGTTCAGCCTTGGACGAGCAGTACTTC. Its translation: CASSFTSGSALDEQYF.

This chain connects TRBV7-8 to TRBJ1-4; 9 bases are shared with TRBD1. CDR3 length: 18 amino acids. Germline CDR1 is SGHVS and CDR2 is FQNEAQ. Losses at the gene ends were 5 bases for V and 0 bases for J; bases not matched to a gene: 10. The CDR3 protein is CASSHWGQGLATNEKLFF. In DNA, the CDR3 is TGTGCCAGCAGCCACTGGGGACAGGGCCTTGCAACTAATGAAAAACTGTTTTTT.

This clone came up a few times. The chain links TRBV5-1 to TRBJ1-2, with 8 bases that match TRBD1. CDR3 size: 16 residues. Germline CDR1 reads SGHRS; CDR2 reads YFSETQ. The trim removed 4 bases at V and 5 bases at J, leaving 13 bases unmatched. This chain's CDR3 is CASSPDGQGFLYGYTF. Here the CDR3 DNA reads TGCGCCAGCAGCCCCGACGGACAGGGATTTCTGTATGGCTACACCTTC.

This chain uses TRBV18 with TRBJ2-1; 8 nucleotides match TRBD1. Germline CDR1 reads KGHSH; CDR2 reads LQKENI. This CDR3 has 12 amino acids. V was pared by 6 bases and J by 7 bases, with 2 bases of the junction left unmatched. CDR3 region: CASSTGGNEQFF. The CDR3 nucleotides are TGTGCCAGCTCCACAGGGGGGAATGAGCAGTTCTTC. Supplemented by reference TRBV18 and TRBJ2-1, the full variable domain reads NAGVMQNPRHLVRRRGQEARLRCSPMKGHSHVYWYRQLPEEGLKFMVYLQKENIIDESGMPKERFSAEFPKEGPSILRIQQVVRGDSAAYFCASSTGGNEQFFGPGTRLTVL.

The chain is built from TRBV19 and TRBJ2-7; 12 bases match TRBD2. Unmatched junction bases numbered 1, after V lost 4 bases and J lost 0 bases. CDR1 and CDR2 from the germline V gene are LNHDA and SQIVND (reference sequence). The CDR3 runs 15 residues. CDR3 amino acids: CASSRLAGASYEQYF. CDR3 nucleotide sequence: TGTGCCAGTAGTAGACTAGCGGGGGCCTCCTACGAGCAGTACTTC.

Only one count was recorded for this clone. The CDR3: CASRHPGQGARGYTF. The CDR3 bases are TGTGCCAGCAGGCATCCGGGACAGGGGGCGCGTGGCTACACCTTC. The chain uses TRBV28 and TRBJ1-2, with 12 bases that match TRBD1. The CDR3 totals 15 residues. CDR1 is MDHEN, CDR2 SYDVKM, per germline. V trimming: 6 bases; J trimming: 7 bases; junction bases outside the gene matches: 9.

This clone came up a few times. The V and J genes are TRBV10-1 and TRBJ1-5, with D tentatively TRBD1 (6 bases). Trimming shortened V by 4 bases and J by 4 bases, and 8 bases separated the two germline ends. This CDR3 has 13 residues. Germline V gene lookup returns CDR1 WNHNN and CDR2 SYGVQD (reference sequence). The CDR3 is CASSGGRNQPQHF. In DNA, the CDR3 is TGCGCCAGCAGTGGGGGGCGGAATCAGCCCCAGCATTTT.

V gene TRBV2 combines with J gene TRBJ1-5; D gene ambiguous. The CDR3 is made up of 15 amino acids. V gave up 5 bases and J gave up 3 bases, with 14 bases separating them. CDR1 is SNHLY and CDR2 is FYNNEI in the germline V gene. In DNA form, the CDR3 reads TGTGCCAGCAGTTTGGAGGGCCTCTACAATCAGCCCCAGCATTTT. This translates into CASSLEGLYNQPQHF.

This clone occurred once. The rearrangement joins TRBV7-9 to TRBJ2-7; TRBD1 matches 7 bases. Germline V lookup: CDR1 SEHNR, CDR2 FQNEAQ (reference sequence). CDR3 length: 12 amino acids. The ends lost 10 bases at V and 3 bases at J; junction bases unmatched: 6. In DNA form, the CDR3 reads TGTGCCACCGAGGGACAGTACTACGAGCAGTACTTC. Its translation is CATEGQYYEQYF. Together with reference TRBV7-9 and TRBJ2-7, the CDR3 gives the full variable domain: DTGVSQNPRHKITKRGQNVTFRCDPISEHNRLYWYRQTLGQGPEFLTYFQNEAQLEKSRLLSDRFSAERPKGSFSTLEIQRTEQGDSAMYLCATEGQYYEQYFGPGTRLTVT.

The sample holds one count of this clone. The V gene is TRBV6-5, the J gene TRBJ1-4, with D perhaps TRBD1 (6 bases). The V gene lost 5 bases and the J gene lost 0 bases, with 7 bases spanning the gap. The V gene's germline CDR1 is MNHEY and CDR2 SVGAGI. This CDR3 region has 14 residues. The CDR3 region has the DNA TGTGCCAGCAGTCGACAGGCAACTAATGAAAAACTGTTTTTT. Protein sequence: CASSRQATNEKLFF.

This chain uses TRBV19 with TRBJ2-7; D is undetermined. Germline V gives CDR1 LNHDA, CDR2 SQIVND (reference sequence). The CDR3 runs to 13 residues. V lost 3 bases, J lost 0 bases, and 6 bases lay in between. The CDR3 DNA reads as TGTGCCAGTAGTATTGGCACCTCCTACGAGCAGTACTTC. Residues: CASSIGTSYEQYF.

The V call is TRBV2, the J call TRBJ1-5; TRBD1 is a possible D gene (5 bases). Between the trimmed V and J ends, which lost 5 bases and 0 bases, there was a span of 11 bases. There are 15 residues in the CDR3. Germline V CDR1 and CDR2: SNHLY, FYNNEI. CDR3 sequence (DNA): TGTGCCAGCAGTCGCGGGACTTATAGCAATCAGCCCCAGCATTTT. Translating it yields CASSRGTYSNQPQHF.

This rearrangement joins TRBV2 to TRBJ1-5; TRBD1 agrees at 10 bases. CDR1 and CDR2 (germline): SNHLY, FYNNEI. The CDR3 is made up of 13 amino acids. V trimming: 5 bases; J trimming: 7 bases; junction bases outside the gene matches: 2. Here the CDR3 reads CASSWDRGQPQHF. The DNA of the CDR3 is TGTGCCAGCAGTTGGGACAGGGGACAGCCCCAGCATTTT.

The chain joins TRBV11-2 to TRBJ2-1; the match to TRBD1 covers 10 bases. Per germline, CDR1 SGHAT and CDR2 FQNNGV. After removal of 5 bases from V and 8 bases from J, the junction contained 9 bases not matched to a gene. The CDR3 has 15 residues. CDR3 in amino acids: CASSLGQGLHHEQFF. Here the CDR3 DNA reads TGTGCCAGCAGCCTGGGACAGGGGCTCCACCATGAGCAGTTCTTC.

The CDR3 reads CASSDIDRDDTEAFF. CDR3 nucleotide sequence: TGTGCCAGCAGCGATATCGACAGGGACGACACTGAAGCTTTCTTT. The genes are TRBV9 and TRBJ1-1, with 7 bases lining up with TRBD1. Per the germline V gene, CDR1 is SGDLS and CDR2 is YYNGEE. After removal of 3 bases from V and 3 bases from J, the junction contained 8 bases not matched to a gene. The CDR3 is made up of 15 amino acids. The full variable domain, its missing parts supplied by reference TRBV9 and TRBJ1-1, is DSGVTQTPKHLITATGQRVTLRCSPRSGDLSVYWYQQSLDQGLQFLIQYYNGEERAKGNILERFSAQQFPDLHSELNLSSLELGDSALYFCASSDIDRDDTEAFFGQGTRLTVV.

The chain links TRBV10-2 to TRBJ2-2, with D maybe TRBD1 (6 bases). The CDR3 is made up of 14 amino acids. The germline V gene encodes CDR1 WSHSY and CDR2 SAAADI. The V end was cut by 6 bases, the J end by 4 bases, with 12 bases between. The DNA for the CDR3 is TGCGCCAGCAGGAAACAGGGCTCCACCGGGGAGCTGTTTTTT. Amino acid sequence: CASRKQGSTGELFF.

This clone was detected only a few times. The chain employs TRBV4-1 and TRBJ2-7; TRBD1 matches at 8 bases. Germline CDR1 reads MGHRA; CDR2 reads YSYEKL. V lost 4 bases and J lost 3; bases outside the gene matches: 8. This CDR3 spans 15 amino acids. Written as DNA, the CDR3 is TGCGCCAGCAGCCCCGGACAGGGTACGTTCTACGAGCAGTACTTC. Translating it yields CASSPGQGTFYEQYF.

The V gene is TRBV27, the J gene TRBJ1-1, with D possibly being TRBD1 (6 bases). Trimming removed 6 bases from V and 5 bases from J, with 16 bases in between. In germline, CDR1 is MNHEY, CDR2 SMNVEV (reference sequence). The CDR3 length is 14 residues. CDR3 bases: TGTGCCAGCAGAGTACTTCCAGGGGCTACTGAAGCTTTCTTT. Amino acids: CASRVLPGATEAFF.

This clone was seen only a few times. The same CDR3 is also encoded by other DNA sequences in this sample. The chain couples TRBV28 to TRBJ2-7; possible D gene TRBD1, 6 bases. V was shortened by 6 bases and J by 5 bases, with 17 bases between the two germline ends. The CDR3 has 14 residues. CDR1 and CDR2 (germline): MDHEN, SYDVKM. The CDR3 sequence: CASSHGTRRNEQYF. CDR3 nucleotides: TGTGCCAGCAGCCACGGGACACGGCGCAACGAGCAGTACTTC.

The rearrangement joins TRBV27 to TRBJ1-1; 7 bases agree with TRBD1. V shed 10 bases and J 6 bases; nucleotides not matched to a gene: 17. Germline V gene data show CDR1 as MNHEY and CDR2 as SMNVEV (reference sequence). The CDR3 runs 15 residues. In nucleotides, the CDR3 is TGTGCCATCGCACAGACAGGGCTAAGGACAGCTGAAGCTTTCTTT. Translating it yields CAIAQTGLRTAEAFF.

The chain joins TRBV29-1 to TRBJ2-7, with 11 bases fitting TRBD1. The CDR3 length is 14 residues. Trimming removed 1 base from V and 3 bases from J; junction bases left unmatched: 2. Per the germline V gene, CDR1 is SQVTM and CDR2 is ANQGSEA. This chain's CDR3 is CSVEGGQGGYEQYF. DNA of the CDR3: TGCAGCGTTGAAGGGGGACAGGGGGGCTACGAGCAGTACTTC.

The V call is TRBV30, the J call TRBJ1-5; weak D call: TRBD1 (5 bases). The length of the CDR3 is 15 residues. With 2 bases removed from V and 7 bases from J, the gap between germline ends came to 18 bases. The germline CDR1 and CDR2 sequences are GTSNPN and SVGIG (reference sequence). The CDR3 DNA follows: TGTGCCTGGAGTCTCAGTTTGGGGCTTGGACAGCCCCAGCATTTT. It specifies CAWSLSLGLGQPQHF.

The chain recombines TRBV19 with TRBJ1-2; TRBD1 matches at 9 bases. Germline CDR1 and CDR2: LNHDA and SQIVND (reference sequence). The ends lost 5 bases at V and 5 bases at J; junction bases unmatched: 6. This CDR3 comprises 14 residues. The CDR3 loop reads CASSGTGTGYGYTF. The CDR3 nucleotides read TGTGCCAGTAGTGGGACCGGGACAGGGTATGGCTACACCTTC.